This passage covers 30 T cell receptor beta chains from one sample sequenced in a study of T cells in Graves' hyperthyroidism and ophthalmopathy. RNA transcripts provided the source from which TCR beta CDR3 regions were amplified. An initial round of RT-PCR targeting the TCR CDR3 relied on the HTBI primer set. In TCRdb, the multiplex PCR reads were re-called with MiXCR into one record per CDR3 protein. Altogether approximately 640,000 distinct CDR3 sequences are present, less than 45% being singletons, with the ten largest covering less than 9%. The specimen sequenced was peripheral blood or thyroid tissue (not recorded which). These receptors all stem from an adult man with Graves' disease, either hyperthyroidism or ophthalmopathy (not recorded which).

The V gene is TRBV14, the J gene TRBJ1-1, with 7 bases identical to TRBD1. CDR3 length: 15 amino acids. CDR1 is SGHDN, CDR2 FVKESK, per germline. Trimming removed 6 bases from V and 3 bases from J; junction bases left unmatched: 10. CDR3 DNA sequence: TGTGCCAGCAGTTTAGCCGACAGGGAGGACACTGAAGCTTTCTTT. Protein product: CASSLADREDTEAFF.

This clonotype was seen more than once but under ten times. The rearrangement uses TRBV19 and TRBJ1-2; 8 bases map to TRBD1. The J segment lost 4 bases and the V segment lost 5 bases, leaving 6 bases of the junction unmatched. The CDR3 length is 14 residues. From germline, CDR1 is LNHDA and CDR2 SQIVND (reference sequence). The CDR3 spells CASSADRGGYGYTF. The CDR3 region has the DNA TGTGCCAGTAGTGCAGACAGGGGTGGCTATGGCTACACCTTC.

J is TRBJ2-5 and V is TRBV2, with D uncertain. CDR1 is SNHLY, CDR2 FYNNEI, per germline. Trimming left V 6 bases short and J 3 bases short, with 17 bases between. The CDR3 runs to 15 residues. This CDR3 is CASSLGSTPKETQYF. CDR3 nucleotides: TGTGCCAGCAGCTTGGGTTCCACGCCTAAAGAGACCCAGTACTTC.

This clonotype was recorded once. A much bigger clone sits one base away, suggesting this may be a read error. The chain joins TRBV2 to TRBJ1-5; TRBD1 is a possible D gene (5 bases). V lost 5 bases and J lost 7, with 15 bases in between. The CDR3 consists of 14 residues. Germline CDR1 reads SNHLY; CDR2 reads FYNNEI. The CDR3 DNA reads TGTGCCAGCAGTTTGGGCAGGGAAGGACAGCCCCAGCATTTT. Protein sequence: CASSLGREGQPQHF.

This clonotype appeared a few times. The rearrangement uses TRBV7-9 and TRBJ1-1; 8 bases agree with TRBD1. V dropped 2 bases and J dropped 3; count of bases not matched to a gene: 2. Germline V gene data show CDR1 as SEHNR and CDR2 as FQNEAQ (reference sequence). This CDR3 contains 14 residues. CDR3 sequence: CASSLSGGYTEAFF. CDR3 bases: TGTGCCAGCAGCTTATCAGGGGGCTACACTGAAGCTTTCTTT.

V and J are TRBV2 and TRBJ1-2; TRBD1 might be the D (5 bases). CDR1 is SNHLY and CDR2 is FYNNEI in the germline V gene. V was shortened by 3 bases and J by 7 bases, with 12 bases between the two germline ends. This CDR3 region has 13 residues. This CDR3 is CASSESRQGGYTF. For the CDR3, the DNA is TGTGCCAGCAGTGAGTCCAGGCAGGGTGGCTACACCTTC.

In its sample, this clonotype was seen many times. The chain joins TRBV24-1 to TRBJ2-5; tentative D call: TRBD1 (6 bases). The CDR3 length is 16 residues. V gave up 0 bases and J gave up 4 bases, with 14 bases separating them. Looked up from germline, CDR1 is KGHDR and CDR2 is SFDVKD. CDR3 coding DNA: TGTGCCACCAGTGATTTGAGACCCACAGGGATAGAGACCCAGTACTTC. Translated: CATSDLRPTGIETQYF.

This clonotype occurred a few times. The rearrangement uses TRBV12-3 or TRBV12-4 and TRBJ1-6, with D unresolved. V was cut by 6 bases and J by 7 bases, with 13 bases left in between. The CDR3 runs 14 residues. CDR3 loop: CASSRRGENSPLHF. Written as DNA, the CDR3 is TGTGCCAGCAGCCGGCGGGGTGAGAATTCACCCCTCCACTTT.

In this sample, this clonotype turned up a few times. This chain joins TRBV19 and TRBJ1-4, with 11 bases matching TRBD1. V gave up 3 bases and J gave up 6 bases; unmatched junction bases: 6. CDR3 length equals 16 residues. Germline lookup yields CDR1 LNHDA and CDR2 SQIVND (reference sequence). The CDR3 here is CASSILPGQGDEKLFF. The CDR3 DNA is TGTGCCAGTAGTATCCTTCCGGGACAGGGGGATGAAAAACTGTTTTTT.

The chain is built from TRBV5-1 and TRBJ1-2; no definite D call. The CDR3 has 14 amino acids. V gave up 3 bases and J gave up 8 bases, with 17 bases separating them. Germline-derived CDR1 and CDR2 are SGHRS and YFSETQ. In nucleotides, the CDR3 is TGCGCCAGCAGCTCCCAACCGGGTCTTGAAGGCTACACCTTC. It encodes CASSSQPGLEGYTF.

The V call is TRBV4-2, the J call TRBJ2-2, with 10 bases lining up with TRBD1. The CDR3 extends over 17 amino acids. Germline-derived CDR1 and CDR2 are LGHNA and YNFKEQ. J was trimmed by 4 bases and V by 4 bases; bases with no gene match: 9. The chain's CDR3 is CASSPSGQGVTTGELFF. In DNA, the CDR3 is TGTGCCAGCAGCCCCAGCGGACAGGGGGTGACCACCGGGGAGCTGTTTTTT.

This clonotype was counted a few times. Germline is not matched at one junction end, which may reflect a read error. The rearrangement uses TRBV10-3 and TRBJ1-2; D may be TRBD1 (5 bases). The CDR3 covers 16 residues. Germline loops: CDR1 ENHRY, CDR2 SYGVKD. CDR3 sequence (DNA): TGTGCCAGCAGTCTCGGATCCAGGGTTTTTCGCTATGGCTACACCTTC. This encodes CASSLGSRVFRYGYTF.

This clonotype turned up a few times. One end of the junction is discordant with germline, which a read error may explain. The chain joins TRBV7-8 to TRBJ1-1; no clear D gene. The germline gives CDR1 SGHVS, CDR2 FQNEAQ. The length of the CDR3 is 13 residues. The CDR3 DNA sequence: TGCGCCAGCAGCCAAGAAGGGTTCACTGAAGCTTTCTTT. This translates into CASSQEGFTEAFF. Full variable domain (missing parts from reference TRBV7-8 and TRBJ1-1): GAGVSQSPRYKVAKRGQDVALRCDPISGHVSLFWYQQALGQGPEFLTYFQNEAQLDKSGLPSDRFFAERPEGSVSTLKIQRTQQEDSAVYLCASSQEGFTEAFFGQGTRLTVV.

This chain connects TRBV25-1 to TRBJ1-3; 7 positions agree with TRBD1. With 8 bases clipped from V and 2 bases from J, the junction kept 9 bases outside the gene matches. This CDR3 region has 15 residues. Germline CDR1 MGHDK, CDR2 SYGVNS. CDR3 DNA sequence: TGTGCCAGCGTGCTAGGGACAGCCACTGGAAACACCATATATTTT. Protein: CASVLGTATGNTIYF.

The rearrangement joins TRBV11-3 to TRBJ2-7; 11 bases match TRBD1. V gave up 2 bases and J gave up 3 bases; unmatched junction bases: 9. CDR3 size: 17 residues. Germline V gene data show CDR1 as SGHNT and CDR2 as YENEEA. The CDR3 DNA sequence: TGTGCCAGCAGCTTAATCTCCCGGGACAGGGGGGACTACGAGCAGTACTTC. Translating it yields CASSLISRDRGDYEQYF. Supplemented by reference TRBV11-3 and TRBJ2-7, the full variable domain reads EAGVVQSPRYKIIEKKQPVAFWCNPISGHNTLYWYLQNLGQGPELLIRYENEEAVDDSQLPKDRFSAERLKGVDSTLKIQPAELGDSAVYLCASSLISRDRGDYEQYFGPGTRLTVT.

This clonotype was found many times. J is TRBJ1-2 and V is TRBV7-9; 7 bases are shared with TRBD1. J lost 4 bases, V lost 5 bases, and 13 bases had no gene match. The CDR3 covers 16 residues. Germline V gene lookup returns CDR1 SEHNR and CDR2 FQNEAQ (reference sequence). The CDR3 region is CASSQMDRQLVYGYTF. DNA for the CDR3: TGTGCCAGCAGCCAAATGGACAGGCAGCTAGTCTATGGCTACACCTTC.

In this sample, this clonotype turned up many times. The genes are TRBV9 and TRBJ1-5; possible D gene TRBD1, 6 bases. Germline CDR1 and CDR2: SGDLS and YYNGEE. The V end lost 3 bases, the J end lost 9 bases, and 16 bases lay between the germline ends. The CDR3 runs to 14 residues. The CDR3 DNA is TGTGCCAGCAGCGCGGGGGGCAGGGGACGGCCCCAGCATTTT. It specifies CASSAGGRGRPQHF.

This chain uses TRBV6-5 with TRBJ1-5; D is perhaps TRBD1 (6 bases). Germline values: CDR1 MNHEY, CDR2 SVGAGI. CDR3 length equals 12 residues. V was clipped by 4 bases and J by 9 bases, with 10 bases between them. CDR3 protein: CASSWEGGPQHF. The CDR3, as DNA: TGTGCCAGCAGTTGGGAGGGGGGGCCCCAGCATTTT.

The genes are TRBV7-9 and TRBJ1-1; no definite D call. Germline V lookup: CDR1 SEHNR, CDR2 FQNEAQ (reference sequence). The CDR3 loop spans 14 amino acids. V was trimmed by 5 bases and J by 1 base, leaving 11 bases between them. CDR3 DNA: TGTGCCAGCAGCCCCCGGGATGGGAACACTGAAGCTTTCTTT. It encodes CASSPRDGNTEAFF.

This clonotype was recorded many times. The rearrangement joins TRBV19 to TRBJ2-7; 9 nucleotides match TRBD2. Looked up from germline, CDR1 is LNHDA and CDR2 is SQIVND (reference sequence). This CDR3 contains 18 residues. V dropped 4 bases and J dropped 6; count of bases not matched to a gene: 19. The CDR3 loop reads CASSTMGLAFPTPGEQYF. CDR3 DNA: TGTGCCAGTAGTACAATGGGACTAGCATTCCCTACCCCGGGCGAGCAGTACTTC.

J is TRBJ2-6 and V is TRBV7-2; no firm D call. This CDR3 is 16 amino acids long. Germline V gene sequence: CDR1 SGHTA, CDR2 FQGNSA. V lost 5 bases, J lost 4 bases, and 15 bases lay in between. The CDR3, as DNA: TGTGCCAGCAGCCAAGCTACGACCGCAGGGGCCAACGTCCTGACTTTC. This sequence encodes CASSQATTAGANVLTF.

The rearrangement joins TRBV6-5 to TRBJ2-2; 9 bases map to TRBD1. Germline lookup yields CDR1 MNHEY and CDR2 SVGAGI. The CDR3 consists of 15 residues. Trimming cost V 5 bases and J 5 bases; bases outside gene matches: 6. The CDR3 DNA sequence: TGTGCCAGCAGTAACCGGGACAGGGAAACCGGGGAGCTGTTTTTT. This codes for CASSNRDRETGELFF.

This clonotype was counted many times. This chain joins TRBV7-9 and TRBJ2-7; D is ambiguous. The germline gives CDR1 SEHNR, CDR2 FQNEAQ (reference sequence). The V end lost 3 bases, the J end lost 0 bases, and 6 bases lay between the germline ends. The CDR3 contains 13 residues. The CDR3 bases are TGTGCCAGCAGCTTCGAGAACTCCTACGAGCAGTACTTC. It translates to CASSFENSYEQYF. The full variable domain, its missing parts supplied by reference TRBV7-9 and TRBJ2-7, is DTGVSQNPRHKITKRGQNVTFRCDPISEHNRLYWYRQTLGQGPEFLTYFQNEAQLEKSRLLSDRFSAERPKGSFSTLEIQRTEQGDSAMYLCASSFENSYEQYFGPGTRLTVT.

This clonotype appeared a few times. The rearrangement links TRBV6-5 to TRBJ1-3; D is uncertain. The CDR3 runs to 17 residues. Trimming pared 5 bases from V and 0 bases from J, leaving 17 bases between. Germline values: CDR1 MNHEY, CDR2 SVGAGI. The CDR3 region is CASSERAAIGSGNTIYF. The CDR3 region has the DNA TGTGCCAGCAGTGAAAGGGCAGCGATTGGCTCTGGAAACACCATATATTTT.

This rearrangement joins TRBV10-3 to TRBJ2-2, with 11 bases identical to TRBD2. The germline V gene has CDR1 ENHRY and CDR2 SYGVKD. This CDR3 has 15 amino acids. The junction had 5 bases not matched to a gene; V was cut back by 5 bases and J by 6 bases. CDR3 sequence: CAISTSGSDSGELFF. The CDR3 DNA is TGTGCCATCAGTACTAGCGGGAGTGATTCCGGGGAGCTGTTTTTT.

The chain combines TRBV5-4 with TRBJ1-2, with D maybe TRBD1 (6 bases). Germline CDR1 SGHNT, CDR2 YYREEE (reference sequence). The CDR3 is 16 amino acids. Trimming took off 4 bases at V and 4 bases at J, with 20 bases between the two ends. The CDR3 DNA is TGTGCCAGCAGCCCCTGGGGGGGGGCGCAGATCTATGGCTACACCTTC. Its protein product is CASSPWGGAQIYGYTF.

This clonotype has a count of ten or more. The V gene is TRBV29-1, the J gene TRBJ2-7; D is possibly TRBD1 or TRBD2 (6 bases each). CDR3 size: 12 residues. The ends were cut back, 6 bases at V and 8 bases at J, with 17 bases in the middle. Germline assignment: CDR1 SQVTM and CDR2 ANQGSEA. CDR3 DNA sequence: TGCAGCGTCGACAGTGGGGGGCATCAGCAGTACTTC. The encoded protein is CSVDSGGHQQYF.

This clonotype was detected a few times. The chain is built from TRBV20-1 and TRBJ1-4; D is undetermined. V was pared by 3 bases and J by 4 bases, with 6 bases between. Germline values: CDR1 DFQATT, CDR2 SNEGSKA (reference sequence). The CDR3 has 12 amino acids. CDR3 protein: CSASQINEKLFF. CDR3 DNA: TGCAGTGCTAGTCAGATTAATGAAAAACTGTTTTTT.

The genes are TRBV10-3 and TRBJ2-1; D is possibly TRBD1 (6 bases). From germline, CDR1 is ENHRY and CDR2 SYGVKD. V dropped 3 bases and J dropped 5 bases, with 14 bases sitting between them. The CDR3 covers 15 residues. CDR3 loop: CAISEEQGKHNEQFF. The DNA of the CDR3 is TGTGCCATCAGTGAAGAACAGGGAAAGCACAATGAGCAGTTCTTC.

As regards this clonotype: At one end the junction does not follow the germline gene, possibly because of a read error. The chain has TRBV10-3 and TRBJ1-5, with D hard to call. The CDR3 extends over 12 amino acids. Germline assignment: CDR1 ENHRY and CDR2 SYGVKD. This CDR3 is CASSEAEGPQHF. CDR3 coding DNA: TGTGCCAGCAGTGAAGCCGAGGGGCCCCAGCATTTT.